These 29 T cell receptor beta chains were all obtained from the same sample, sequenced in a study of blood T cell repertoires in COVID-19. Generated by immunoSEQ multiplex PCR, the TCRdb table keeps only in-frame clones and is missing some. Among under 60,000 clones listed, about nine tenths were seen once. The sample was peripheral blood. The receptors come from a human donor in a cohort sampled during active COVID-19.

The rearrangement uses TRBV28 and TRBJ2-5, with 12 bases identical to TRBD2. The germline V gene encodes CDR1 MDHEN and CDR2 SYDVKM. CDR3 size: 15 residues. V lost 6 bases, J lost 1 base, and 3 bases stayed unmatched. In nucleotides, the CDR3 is TGTGCCAGCAGAGGGACTAGCGGGCCCCAAGAGACCCAGTACTTC. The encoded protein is CASRGTSGPQETQYF.

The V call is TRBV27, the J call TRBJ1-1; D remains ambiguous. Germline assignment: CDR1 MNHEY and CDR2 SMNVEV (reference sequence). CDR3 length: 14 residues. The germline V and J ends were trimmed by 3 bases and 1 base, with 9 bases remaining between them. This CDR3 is CASSLVAGNTEAFF. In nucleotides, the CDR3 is TGTGCCAGCAGTTTGGTGGCAGGGAACACTGAAGCTTTCTTT.

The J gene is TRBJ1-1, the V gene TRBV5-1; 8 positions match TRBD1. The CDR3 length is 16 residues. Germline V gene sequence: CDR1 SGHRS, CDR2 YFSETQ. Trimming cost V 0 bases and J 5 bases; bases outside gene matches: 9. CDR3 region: CASSLEAGGRETEAFF. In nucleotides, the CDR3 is TGCGCCAGCAGCTTGGAGGCAGGGGGCAGGGAAACTGAAGCTTTCTTT.

CDR3 sequence (DNA): TGTGCCAGTAGTATGCAGGGCCGCACCGGGGAGCTGTTTTTT. Translation gives CASSMQGRTGELFF. The chain has TRBV19 and TRBJ2-2; D is perhaps TRBD1 (5 bases). The CDR3 length is 14 residues. CDR1 and CDR2 (germline): LNHDA, SQIVND (reference sequence). V lost 3 bases, J lost 4 bases, and 9 bases lay in between.

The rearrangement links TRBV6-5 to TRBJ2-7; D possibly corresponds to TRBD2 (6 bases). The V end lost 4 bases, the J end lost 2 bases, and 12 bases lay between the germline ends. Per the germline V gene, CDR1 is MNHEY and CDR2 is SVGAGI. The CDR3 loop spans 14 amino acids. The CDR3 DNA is TGTGCCAGCAGTTCGGGGAGGCGCACCTACGAGCAGTACTTC. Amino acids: CASSSGRRTYEQYF.

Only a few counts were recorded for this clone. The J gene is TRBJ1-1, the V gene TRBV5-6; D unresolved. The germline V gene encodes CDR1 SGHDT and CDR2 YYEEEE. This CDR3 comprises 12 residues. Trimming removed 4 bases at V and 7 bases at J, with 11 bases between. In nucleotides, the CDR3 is TGTGCCAGCAGCCCCAGCGAGGGTGAAGCTTTCTTT. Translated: CASSPSEGEAFF.

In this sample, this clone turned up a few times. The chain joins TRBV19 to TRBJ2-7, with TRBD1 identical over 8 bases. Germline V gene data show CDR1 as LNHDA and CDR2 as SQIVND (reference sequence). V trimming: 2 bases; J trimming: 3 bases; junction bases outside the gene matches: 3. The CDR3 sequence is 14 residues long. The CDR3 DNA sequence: TGTGCCAGTAGTATAACCGGGACAGGCTACGAGCAGTACTTC. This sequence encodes CASSITGTGYEQYF.

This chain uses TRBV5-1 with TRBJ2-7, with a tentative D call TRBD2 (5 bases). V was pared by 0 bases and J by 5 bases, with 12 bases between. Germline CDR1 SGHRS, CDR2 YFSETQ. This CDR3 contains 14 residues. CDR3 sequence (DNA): TGCGCCAGCAGCTTGGTGGCGGGCGGCCACGAGCAGTACTTC. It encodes CASSLVAGGHEQYF.

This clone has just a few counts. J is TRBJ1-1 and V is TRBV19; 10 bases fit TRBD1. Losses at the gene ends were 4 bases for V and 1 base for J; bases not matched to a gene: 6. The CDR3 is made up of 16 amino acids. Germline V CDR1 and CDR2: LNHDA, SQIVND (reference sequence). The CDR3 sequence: CASSKGQGHGNTEAFF. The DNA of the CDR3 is TGTGCCAGTAGTAAGGGACAGGGGCACGGGAACACTGAAGCTTTCTTT.

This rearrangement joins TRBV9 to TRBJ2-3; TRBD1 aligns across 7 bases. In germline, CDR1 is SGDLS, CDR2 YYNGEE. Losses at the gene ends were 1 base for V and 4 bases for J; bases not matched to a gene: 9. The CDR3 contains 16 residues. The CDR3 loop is CASSVLQGWGADTQYF. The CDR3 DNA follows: TGTGCCAGCAGCGTATTACAGGGGTGGGGAGCAGATACGCAGTATTTT. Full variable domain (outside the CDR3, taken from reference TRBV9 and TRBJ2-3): DSGVTQTPKHLITATGQRVTLRCSPRSGDLSVYWYQQSLDQGLQFLIQYYNGEERAKGNILERFSAQQFPDLHSELNLSSLELGDSALYFCASSVLQGWGADTQYFGPGTRLTVL.

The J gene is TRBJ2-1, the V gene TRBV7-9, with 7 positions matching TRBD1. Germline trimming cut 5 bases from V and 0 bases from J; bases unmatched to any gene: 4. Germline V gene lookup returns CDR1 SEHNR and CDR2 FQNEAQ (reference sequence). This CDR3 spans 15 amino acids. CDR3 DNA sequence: TGTGCCAGCAGCCGTCGACAGGGCTCCTACAATGAGCAGTTCTTC. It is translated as CASSRRQGSYNEQFF.

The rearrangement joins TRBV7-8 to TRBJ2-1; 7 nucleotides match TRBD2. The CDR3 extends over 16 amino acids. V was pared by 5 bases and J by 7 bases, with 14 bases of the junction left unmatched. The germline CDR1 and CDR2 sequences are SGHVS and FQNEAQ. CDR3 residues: CASSLGGAGVGNEQFF. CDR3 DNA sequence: TGTGCCAGCAGCCTAGGAGGGGCGGGAGTAGGAAATGAGCAGTTCTTC.

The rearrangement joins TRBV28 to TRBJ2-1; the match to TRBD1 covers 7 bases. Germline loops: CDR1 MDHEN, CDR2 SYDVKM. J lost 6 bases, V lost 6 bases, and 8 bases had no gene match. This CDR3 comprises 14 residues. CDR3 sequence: CASRPPGQLNEQFF. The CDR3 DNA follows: TGTGCCAGCAGACCTCCGGGACAGCTCAATGAGCAGTTCTTC.

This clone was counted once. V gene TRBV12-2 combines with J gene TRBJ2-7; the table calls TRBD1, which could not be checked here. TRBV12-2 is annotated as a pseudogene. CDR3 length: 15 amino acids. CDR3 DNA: TGTGCAAGTCGCACAGACGACAGGTACGCCTACGAGCAGTACTTC. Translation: CASRTDDRYAYEQYF.

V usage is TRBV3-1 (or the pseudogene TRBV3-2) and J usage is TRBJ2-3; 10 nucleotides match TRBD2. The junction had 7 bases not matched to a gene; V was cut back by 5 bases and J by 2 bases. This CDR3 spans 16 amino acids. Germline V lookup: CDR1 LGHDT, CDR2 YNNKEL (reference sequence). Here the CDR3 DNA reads TGTGCCAGCAGCGGATTTGGACTAGCGGACACAGATACGCAGTATTTT. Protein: CASSGFGLADTDTQYF.

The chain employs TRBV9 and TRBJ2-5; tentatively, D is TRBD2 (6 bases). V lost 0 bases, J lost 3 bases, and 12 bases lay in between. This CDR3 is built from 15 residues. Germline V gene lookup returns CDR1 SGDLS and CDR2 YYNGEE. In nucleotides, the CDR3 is TGTGCCAGCAGCGTAGAATGGAGGGCAAAAGAGACCCAGTACTTC. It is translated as CASSVEWRAKETQYF. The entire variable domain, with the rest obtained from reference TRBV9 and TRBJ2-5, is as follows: DSGVTQTPKHLITATGQRVTLRCSPRSGDLSVYWYQQSLDQGLQFLIQYYNGEERAKGNILERFSAQQFPDLHSELNLSSLELGDSALYFCASSVEWRAKETQYFGPGTRLLVL.

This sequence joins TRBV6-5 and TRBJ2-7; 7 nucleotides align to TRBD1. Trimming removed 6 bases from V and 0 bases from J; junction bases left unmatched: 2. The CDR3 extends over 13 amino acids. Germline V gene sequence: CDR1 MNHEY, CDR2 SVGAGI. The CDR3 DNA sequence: TGTGCCAGCAGCTGGGACAGCTCCTACGAGCAGTACTTC. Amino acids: CASSWDSSYEQYF.

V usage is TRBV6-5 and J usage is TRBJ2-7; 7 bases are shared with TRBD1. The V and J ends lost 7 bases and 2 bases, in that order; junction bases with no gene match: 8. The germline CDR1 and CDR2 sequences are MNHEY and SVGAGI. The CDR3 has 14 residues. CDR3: CASTGQAPTYEQYF. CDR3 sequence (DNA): TGTGCCAGCACCGGACAGGCCCCAACCTACGAGCAGTACTTC.

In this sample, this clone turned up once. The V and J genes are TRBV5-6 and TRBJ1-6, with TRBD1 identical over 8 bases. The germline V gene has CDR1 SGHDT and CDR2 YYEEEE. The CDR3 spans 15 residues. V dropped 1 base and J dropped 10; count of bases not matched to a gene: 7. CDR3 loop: CASSLFGQGGSPLHF. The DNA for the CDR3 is TGTGCCAGCAGCTTGTTTGGACAGGGCGGCTCACCCCTCCACTTT. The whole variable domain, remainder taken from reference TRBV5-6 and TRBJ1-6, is DAGVTQSPTHLIKTRGQQVTLRCSPKSGHDTVSWYQQALGQGPQFIFQYYEEEERQRGNFPDRFSGHQFPNYSSELNVNALLLGDSALYLCASSLFGQGGSPLHFGNGTRLTVT.

In nucleotides, the CDR3 is TGCGCCAGCAGCTTAACTAGCGGGAGGGCCTTGGATGAGCAGTTCTTC. Residues: CASSLTSGRALDEQFF. V gene TRBV5-1 combines with J gene TRBJ2-1; TRBD2 matches at 13 bases. This CDR3 has 16 amino acids. From germline, CDR1 is SGHRS and CDR2 YFSETQ. V lost 2 bases to trimming and J lost 8 bases; unmatched junction nucleotides: 7.

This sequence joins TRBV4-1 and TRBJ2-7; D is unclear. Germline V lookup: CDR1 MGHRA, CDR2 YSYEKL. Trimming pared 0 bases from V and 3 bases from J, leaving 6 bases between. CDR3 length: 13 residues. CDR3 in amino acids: CASSQEGLYEQYF. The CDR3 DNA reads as TGCGCCAGCAGCCAAGAGGGCCTCTACGAGCAGTACTTC.

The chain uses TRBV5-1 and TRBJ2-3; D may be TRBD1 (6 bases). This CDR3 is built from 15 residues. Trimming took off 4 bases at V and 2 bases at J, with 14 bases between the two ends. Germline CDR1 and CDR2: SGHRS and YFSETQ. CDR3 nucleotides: TGCGCCAGCAGCAGAGGGGGTACGATCACAGATACGCAGTATTTT. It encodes CASSRGGTITDTQYF.

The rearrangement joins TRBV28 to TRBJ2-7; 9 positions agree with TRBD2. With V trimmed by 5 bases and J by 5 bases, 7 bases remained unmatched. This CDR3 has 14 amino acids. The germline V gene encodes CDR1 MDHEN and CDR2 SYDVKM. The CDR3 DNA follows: TGTGCCAGCAGTGGCGGGAGGGCCTATAACGAGCAGTACTTC. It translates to CASSGGRAYNEQYF.

CDR3 residues: CASSVGIDQKANYGYTF. The DNA for the CDR3 is TGTGCCAGCAGCGTAGGCATAGATCAAAAAGCTAACTATGGCTACACCTTC. The chain carries TRBV9 and TRBJ1-2, with no clear D. Trimming removed 0 bases from V and 0 bases from J, with 15 bases in between. Germline V gene sequence: CDR1 SGDLS, CDR2 YYNGEE. This CDR3 region has 17 residues.

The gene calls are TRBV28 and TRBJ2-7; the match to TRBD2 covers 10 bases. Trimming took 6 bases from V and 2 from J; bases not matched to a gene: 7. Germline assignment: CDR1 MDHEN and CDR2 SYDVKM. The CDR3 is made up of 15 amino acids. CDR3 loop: CASSPEGLAPYEQYF. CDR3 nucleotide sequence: TGTGCCAGCAGCCCTGAGGGACTAGCGCCCTACGAGCAGTACTTC.

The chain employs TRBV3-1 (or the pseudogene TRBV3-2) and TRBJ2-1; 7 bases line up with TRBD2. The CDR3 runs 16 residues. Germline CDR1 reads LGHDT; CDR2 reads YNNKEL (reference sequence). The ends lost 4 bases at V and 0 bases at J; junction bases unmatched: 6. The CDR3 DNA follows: TGTGCCAGCAGCCTGTTGGCGGGAGTCTCCTACAATGAGCAGTTCTTC. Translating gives CASSLLAGVSYNEQFF.

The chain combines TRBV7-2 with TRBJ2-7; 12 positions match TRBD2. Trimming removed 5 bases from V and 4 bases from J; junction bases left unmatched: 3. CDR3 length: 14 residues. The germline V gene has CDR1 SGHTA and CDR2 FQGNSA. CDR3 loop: CASSRTSGTYEQYF. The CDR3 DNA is TGTGCCAGCAGCCGGACTAGCGGGACTTACGAGCAGTACTTC. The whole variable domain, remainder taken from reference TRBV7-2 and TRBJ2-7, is GAGVSQSPSNKVTEKGKDVELRCDPISGHTALYWYRQSLGQGLEFLIYFQGNSAPDKSGLPSDRFSAERTGGSVSTLTIQRTQQEDSAVYLCASSRTSGTYEQYFGPGTRLTVT.

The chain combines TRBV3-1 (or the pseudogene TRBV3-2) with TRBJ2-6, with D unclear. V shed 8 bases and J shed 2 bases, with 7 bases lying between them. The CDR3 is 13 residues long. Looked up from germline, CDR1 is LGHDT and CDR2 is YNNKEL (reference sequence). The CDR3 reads CASRLPGANVLTF. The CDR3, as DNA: TGTGCCAGCCGTCTTCCTGGGGCCAACGTCCTGACTTTC.

CDR3 in DNA: TGCGCCAGCAGCCCTGGGCCAGGAAACCAAGAGACCCAGTACTTC. It codes for CASSPGPGNQETQYF. The chain combines TRBV5-1 with TRBJ2-5, with no clear D. V was shortened by 4 bases and J by 0 bases, with 13 bases between the two germline ends. Germline V gene sequence: CDR1 SGHRS, CDR2 YFSETQ. This CDR3 is built from 15 residues.